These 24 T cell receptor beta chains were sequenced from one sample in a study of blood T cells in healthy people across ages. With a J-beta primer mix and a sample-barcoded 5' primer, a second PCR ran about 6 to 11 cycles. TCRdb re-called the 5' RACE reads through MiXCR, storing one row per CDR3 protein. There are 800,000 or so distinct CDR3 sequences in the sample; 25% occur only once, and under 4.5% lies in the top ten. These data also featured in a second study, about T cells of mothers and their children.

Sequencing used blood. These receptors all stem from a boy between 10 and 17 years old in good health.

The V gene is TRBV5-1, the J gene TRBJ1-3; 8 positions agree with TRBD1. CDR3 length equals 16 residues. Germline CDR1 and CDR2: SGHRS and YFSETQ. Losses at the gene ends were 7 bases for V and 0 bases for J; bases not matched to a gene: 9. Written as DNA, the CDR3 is TGCGCCAGCGGGGAACAAGGGACAGGCTCTGGAAACACCATATATTTT. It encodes CASGEQGTGSGNTIYF.

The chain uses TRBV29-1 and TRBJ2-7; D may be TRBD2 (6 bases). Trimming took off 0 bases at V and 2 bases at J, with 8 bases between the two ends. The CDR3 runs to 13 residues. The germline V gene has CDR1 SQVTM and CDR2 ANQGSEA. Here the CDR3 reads CSVEEGEAYEQYF. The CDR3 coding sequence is TGCAGCGTTGAAGAAGGGGAGGCCTACGAGCAGTACTTC.

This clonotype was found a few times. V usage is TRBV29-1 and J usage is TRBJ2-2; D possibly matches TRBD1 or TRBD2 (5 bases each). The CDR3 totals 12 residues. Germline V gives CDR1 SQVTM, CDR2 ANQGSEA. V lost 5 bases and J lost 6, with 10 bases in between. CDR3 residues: CSVLLGAGELFF. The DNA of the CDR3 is TGCAGCGTTTTACTAGGGGCCGGGGAGCTGTTTTTT.

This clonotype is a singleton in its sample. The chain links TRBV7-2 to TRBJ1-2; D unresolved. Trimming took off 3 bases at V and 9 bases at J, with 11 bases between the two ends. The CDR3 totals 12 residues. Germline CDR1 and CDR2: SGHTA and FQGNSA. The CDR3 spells CASSFSGFRYTF. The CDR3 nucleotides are TGTGCCAGCAGCTTTTCGGGGTTTCGCTACACCTTC.

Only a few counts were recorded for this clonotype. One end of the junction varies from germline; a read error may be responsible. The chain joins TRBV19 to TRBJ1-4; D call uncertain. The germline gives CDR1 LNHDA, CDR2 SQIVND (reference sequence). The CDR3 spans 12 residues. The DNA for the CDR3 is TGTGCCAGTAGTATAGGAGCCACCCGACTTGTTTTT. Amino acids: CASSIGATRLVF.

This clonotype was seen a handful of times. DNA of the CDR3: TGTGCCAGCACCCCGCAACGGGGTTCCCTACCCTATAGCAATCAGCCCCAGCATTTT. Encoded protein: CASTPQRGSLPYSNQPQHF. The chain joins TRBV28 to TRBJ1-5, with no clear D. The V gene lost 7 bases and the J gene lost 0 bases, with 25 bases spanning the gap. There are 19 residues in the CDR3. The germline CDR1 and CDR2 sequences are MDHEN and SYDVKM.

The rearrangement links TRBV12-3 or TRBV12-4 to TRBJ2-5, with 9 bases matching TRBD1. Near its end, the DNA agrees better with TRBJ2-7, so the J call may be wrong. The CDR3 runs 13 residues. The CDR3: CASRHRGRDEQYF. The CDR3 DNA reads TGTGCCAGCAGACACAGGGGGCGCGACGAGCAGTACTTC.

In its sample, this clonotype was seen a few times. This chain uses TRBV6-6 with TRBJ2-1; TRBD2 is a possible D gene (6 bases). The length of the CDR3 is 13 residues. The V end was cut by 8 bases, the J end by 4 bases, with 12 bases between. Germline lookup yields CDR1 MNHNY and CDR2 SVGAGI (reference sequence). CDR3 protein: CASGGSGYNEQFF. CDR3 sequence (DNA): TGTGCCAGCGGAGGGAGCGGGTACAATGAGCAGTTCTTC.

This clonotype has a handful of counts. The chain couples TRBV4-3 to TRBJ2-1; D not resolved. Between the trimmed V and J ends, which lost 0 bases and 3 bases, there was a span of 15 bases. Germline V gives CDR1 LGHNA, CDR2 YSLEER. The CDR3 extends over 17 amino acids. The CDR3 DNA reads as TGCGCCAGCAGCCAAGATCGCGGTCTAGGGAACTACAATGAGCAGTTCTTC. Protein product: CASSQDRGLGNYNEQFF.

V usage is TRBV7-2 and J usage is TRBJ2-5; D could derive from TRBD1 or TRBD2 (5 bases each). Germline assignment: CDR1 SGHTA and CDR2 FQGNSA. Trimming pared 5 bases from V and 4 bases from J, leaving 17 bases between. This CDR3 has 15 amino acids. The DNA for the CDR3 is TGTGCCAGCAGCGAGGGTGGGGCTGAGGGAGAGACCCAGTACTTC. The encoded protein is CASSEGGAEGETQYF. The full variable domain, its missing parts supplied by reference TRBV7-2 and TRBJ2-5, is GAGVSQSPSNKVTEKGKDVELRCDPISGHTALYWYRQSLGQGLEFLIYFQGNSAPDKSGLPSDRFSAERTGGSVSTLTIQRTQQEDSAVYLCASSEGGAEGETQYFGPGTRLLVL.

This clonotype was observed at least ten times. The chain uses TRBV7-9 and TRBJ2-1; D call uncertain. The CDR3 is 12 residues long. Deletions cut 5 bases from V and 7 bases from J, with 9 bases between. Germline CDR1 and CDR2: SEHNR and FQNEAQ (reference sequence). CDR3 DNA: TGTGCCAGCAGCCCCTTGACTAATGAGCAGTTCTTC. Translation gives CASSPLTNEQFF.

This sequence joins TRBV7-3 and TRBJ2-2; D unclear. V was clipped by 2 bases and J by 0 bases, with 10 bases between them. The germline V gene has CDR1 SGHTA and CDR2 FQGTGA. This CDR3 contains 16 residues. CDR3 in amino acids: CASSLYLGTNTGELFF. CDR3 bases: TGTGCCAGCAGCTTATATTTAGGGACGAACACCGGGGAGCTGTTTTTT. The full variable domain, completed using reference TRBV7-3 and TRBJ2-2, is GAGVSQTPSNKVTEKGKYVELRCDPISGHTALYWYRQSLGQGPEFLIYFQGTGAADDSGLPNDRFFAVRPEGSVSTLKIQRTERGDSAVYLCASSLYLGTNTGELFFGEGSRLTVL.

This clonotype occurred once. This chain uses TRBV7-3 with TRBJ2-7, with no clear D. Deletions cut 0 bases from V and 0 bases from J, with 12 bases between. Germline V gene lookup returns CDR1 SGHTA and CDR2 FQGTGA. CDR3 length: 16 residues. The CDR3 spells CASSLTYRQASYEQYF. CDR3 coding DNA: TGTGCCAGCAGCTTAACCTATCGACAAGCCTCCTACGAGCAGTACTTC. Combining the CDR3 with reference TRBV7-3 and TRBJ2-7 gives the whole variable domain GAGVSQTPSNKVTEKGKYVELRCDPISGHTALYWYRQSLGQGPEFLIYFQGTGAADDSGLPNDRFFAVRPEGSVSTLKIQRTERGDSAVYLCASSLTYRQASYEQYFGPGTRLTVT.

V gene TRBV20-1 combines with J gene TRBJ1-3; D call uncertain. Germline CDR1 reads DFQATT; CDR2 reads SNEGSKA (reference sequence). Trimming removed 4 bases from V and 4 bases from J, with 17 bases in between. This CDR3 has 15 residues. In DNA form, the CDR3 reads TGCAGTGCTAATCTCCCGGGATCGGGAGGAAACACCATATATTTT. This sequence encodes CSANLPGSGGNTIYF.

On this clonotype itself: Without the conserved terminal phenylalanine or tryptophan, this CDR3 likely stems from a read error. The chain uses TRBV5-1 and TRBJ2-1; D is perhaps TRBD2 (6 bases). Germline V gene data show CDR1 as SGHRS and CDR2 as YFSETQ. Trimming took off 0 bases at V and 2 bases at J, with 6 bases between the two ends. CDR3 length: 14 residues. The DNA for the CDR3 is TGCGCCAGCAGCTTGGGCGGGGCCTACAATGAGCAGTTCTGC. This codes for CASSLGGAYNEQFC.

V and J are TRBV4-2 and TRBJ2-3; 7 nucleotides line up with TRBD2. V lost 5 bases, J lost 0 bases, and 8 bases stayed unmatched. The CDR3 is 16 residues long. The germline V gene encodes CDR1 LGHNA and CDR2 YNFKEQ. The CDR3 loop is CASSAMGGSSTDTQYF. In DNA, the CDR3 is TGTGCCAGCAGCGCAATGGGCGGGAGTAGCACAGATACGCAGTATTTT.

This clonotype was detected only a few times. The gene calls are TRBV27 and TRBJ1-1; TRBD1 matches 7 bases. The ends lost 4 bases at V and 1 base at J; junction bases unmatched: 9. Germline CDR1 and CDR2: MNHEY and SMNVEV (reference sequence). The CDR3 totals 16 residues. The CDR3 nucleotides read TGTGCCAGCAGTTCTTTTCCCGGGACAGCGAACACTGAAGCTTTCTTT. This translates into CASSSFPGTANTEAFF.

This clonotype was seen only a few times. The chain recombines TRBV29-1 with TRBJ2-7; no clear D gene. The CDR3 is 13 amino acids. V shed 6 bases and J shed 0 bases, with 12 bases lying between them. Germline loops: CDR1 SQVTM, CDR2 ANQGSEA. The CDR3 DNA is TGCAGCGTCGCTGACACAAGCTCCTACGAGCAGTACTTC. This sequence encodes CSVADTSSYEQYF.

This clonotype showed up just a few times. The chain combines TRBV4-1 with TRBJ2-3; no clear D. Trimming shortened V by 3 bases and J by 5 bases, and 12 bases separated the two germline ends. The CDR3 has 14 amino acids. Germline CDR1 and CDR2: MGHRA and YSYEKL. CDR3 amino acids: CASSQPGLGDTQYF. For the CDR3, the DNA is TGCGCCAGCAGCCAGCCCGGTCTCGGAGATACGCAGTATTTT.

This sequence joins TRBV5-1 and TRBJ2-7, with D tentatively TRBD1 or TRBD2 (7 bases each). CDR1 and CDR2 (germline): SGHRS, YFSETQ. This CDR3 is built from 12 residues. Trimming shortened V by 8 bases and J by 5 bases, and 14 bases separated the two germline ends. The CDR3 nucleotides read TGCGCCAGTGGGAGGGGGCGAGACGAGCAGTACTTC. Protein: CASGRGRDEQYF.

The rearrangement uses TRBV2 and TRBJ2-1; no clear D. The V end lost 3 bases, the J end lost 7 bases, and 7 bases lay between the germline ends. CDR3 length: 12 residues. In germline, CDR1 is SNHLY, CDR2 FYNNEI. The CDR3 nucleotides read TGTGCCAGCAGTGAGGGCGTTAATGAGCAGTTCTTC. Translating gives CASSEGVNEQFF.

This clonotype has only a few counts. CDR3 sequence: CASSSLVLSGANVLTF. DNA of the CDR3: TGTGCCAGCAGCTCCCTCGTGCTCTCTGGGGCCAACGTCCTGACTTTC. This chain links TRBV7-9 with TRBJ2-6; no clear D gene. Trimming cost V 4 bases and J 0 bases, with 10 bases left between them. The CDR3 consists of 16 residues. CDR1 and CDR2 (germline): SEHNR, FQNEAQ (reference sequence). Full variable domain (remainder filled in from reference TRBV7-9 and TRBJ2-6): DTGVSQNPRHKITKRGQNVTFRCDPISEHNRLYWYRQTLGQGPEFLTYFQNEAQLEKSRLLSDRFSAERPKGSFSTLEIQRTEQGDSAMYLCASSSLVLSGANVLTFGAGSRLTVL.

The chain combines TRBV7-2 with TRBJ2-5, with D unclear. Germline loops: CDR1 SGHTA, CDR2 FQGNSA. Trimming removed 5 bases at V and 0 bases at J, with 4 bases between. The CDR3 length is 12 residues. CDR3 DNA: TGTGCCAGCAGCAAGTACCAAGAGACCCAGTACTTC. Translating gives CASSKYQETQYF.

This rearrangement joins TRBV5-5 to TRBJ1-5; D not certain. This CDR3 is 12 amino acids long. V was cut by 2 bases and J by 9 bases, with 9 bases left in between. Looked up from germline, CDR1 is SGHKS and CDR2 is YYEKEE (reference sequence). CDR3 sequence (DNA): TGTGCCAGCAGCTTCCCCGACCGGCCCCAGCATTTT. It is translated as CASSFPDRPQHF.